The present entry profiles one T cell receptor (beta chain) with its context. Its antigen is currently unknown. Amplification of the TCR beta CDR3 regions used RNA transcripts (as template). An initial RT-PCR round employing HTBI primers preceded a second-round multiplex PCR. TCRdb called the multiplex PCR reads again in MiXCR, with one record for every CDR3 protein. The data show 660,000 or so distinct CDR3 sequences, more than 40% seen once. The CDR3 has 13 residues. Per germline, CDR1 MNHNY and CDR2 SVGAGI (reference sequence). Trimming removed 6 bases at V and 2 bases at J, with 8 bases between. The sample is drawn from a study of Graves' ophthalmopathy and Graves' hyperthyroidism. Study-wide results and limits: Both an approximately 70% sensitivity and an approximately 74% specificity characterized the model's predictions of ophthalmopathy progression.

Ophthalmopathy in the donors was of moderate-to-severe activity, with CAS ≥3, NOSPECS ≥4 and duration under 3 months. This TCR was recovered from an adult man with Graves' ophthalmopathy. The rearrangement links TRBV6-6 to TRBJ1-5; D call uncertain. Sequenced: peripheral blood. In DNA form, the CDR3 reads TGTGCCAGCAGACACGATGGCAATCAGCCCCAGCATTTT. Translation gives CASRHDGNQPQHF.